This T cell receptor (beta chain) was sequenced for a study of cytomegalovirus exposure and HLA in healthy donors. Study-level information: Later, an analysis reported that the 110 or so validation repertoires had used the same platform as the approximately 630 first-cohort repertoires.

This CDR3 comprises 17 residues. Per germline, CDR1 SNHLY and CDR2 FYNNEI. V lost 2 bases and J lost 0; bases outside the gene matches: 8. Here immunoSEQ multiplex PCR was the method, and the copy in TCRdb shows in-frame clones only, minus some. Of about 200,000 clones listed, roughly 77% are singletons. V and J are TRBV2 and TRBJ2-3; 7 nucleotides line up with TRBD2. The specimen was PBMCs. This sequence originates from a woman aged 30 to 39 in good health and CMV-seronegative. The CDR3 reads CASSEWAAGVSTDTQYF. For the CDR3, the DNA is TGTGCCAGCAGTGAATGGGCTGCGGGAGTTAGCACAGATACGCAGTATTTT. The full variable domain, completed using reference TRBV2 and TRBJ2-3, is EPEVTQTPSHQVTQMGQEVILRCVPISNHLYFYWYRQILGQKVEFLVSFYNNEISEKSEIFDDQFSVERPDGSNFTLKIRSTKLEDSAMYFCASSEWAAGVSTDTQYFGPGTRLTVL.